The rows below give T cell receptor beta chains drawn from one sample of a study of CD8+CD57+ T cells in acquired aplastic anemia. TCRdb independently ran MiXCR on the reads; one entry per CDR3 protein. The sample includes 400,000 to 600,000 distinct CDR3 sequences, around 32% of them seen just once. The material sequenced was sorted CD4+, CD8+, or CD8+CD57+ T cells (not recorded which) from PBMCs. The receptors shown here come from a human donor with aplastic anemia. The CDR3 runs from the conserved cysteine through the conserved F or W.

TRBV20-1 CSASDQGYGYTF
TRBV19 CASSLGPGGTDTQYF
TRBV20-1 CSARPSSRIAGELFF
TRBV24-1 CATSDENDRGDGYTF
TRBV30 CAWRHRVVSTSYNSPLHF
TRBV15 CATSRDKGAYEQYF
TRBV25-1 CASSTTGQGNSQPQHF
TRBV27 CASSLQYTSYEQYF
TRBV5-4 CASSLPESSYNEQFF
TRBV28 CASSTSGAYSPLHF
TRBV13 CASSPYPGEKSYTF
TRBV7-2 CASSLDFSQPQHF
TRBV10-1 CASSESSFSTDTQYF
TRBV3-1 CASSQDLRTRENSPLHF
TRBV5-1 CASTEAGVSGNTIYF
TRBV10-3 CAISEDRGPSNEQFF
TRBV7-8 CASSWSGATTGELFF
TRBV20-1 CSASTRTGANVLTF